A single sample gave rise to the 19 T cell receptor beta chains below, sequenced in a study of blood T cell repertoires in COVID-19. Libraries were prepared by immunoSEQ multiplex PCR; TCRdb keeps only in-frame clonotypes and omits some of them. This table has 400,000 to 550,000 clones, about 89% appearing once. The specimen was peripheral blood. Receptors originate from a woman aged 25-40 years with acute or convalescent COVID-19.

In regard to this clone: The sample has other DNA sequences that encode this CDR3 too. The J gene is TRBJ2-2, the V gene TRBV5-1; 7 nucleotides align to TRBD2. The CDR3 runs 15 residues. The germline gives CDR1 SGHRS, CDR2 YFSETQ. With 0 bases clipped from V and 7 bases from J, the junction kept 6 bases outside the gene matches. The CDR3 DNA reads TGCGCCAGCAGCTTGGCGGGGGGTCAAGGCGGGGAGCTGTTTTTT. Amino acids: CASSLAGGQGGELFF.

V and J are TRBV5-1 and TRBJ2-7, with 13 bases that match TRBD2. The CDR3 consists of 15 residues. V shed 5 bases and J 6 bases; nucleotides not matched to a gene: 8. The germline V gene has CDR1 SGHRS and CDR2 YFSETQ. Here the CDR3 reads CASSKQLAGGPEQYF. The CDR3 DNA sequence: TGCGCCAGCAGTAAACAACTAGCGGGGGGGCCCGAGCAGTACTTC. The full variable domain, in which reference TRBV5-1 and TRBJ2-7 provide the parts outside the CDR3, is KAGVTQTPRYLIKTRGQQVTLSCSPISGHRSVSWYQQTPGQGLQFLFEYFSETQRNKGNFPGRFSGRQFSNSRSEMNVSTLELGDSALYLCASSKQLAGGPEQYFGPGTRLTVT.

This clone was recorded only once. In the same sample, other DNA sequences code for this CDR3. This CDR3 is CASSLGGYEQYF. DNA for the CDR3: TGCGCCAGCAGCTTAGGCGGCTACGAGCAGTACTTC. The chain employs TRBV5-1 and TRBJ2-7; no clear D gene. Trimming pared 2 bases from V and 3 bases from J, leaving 6 bases between. The length of the CDR3 is 12 residues. CDR1 and CDR2 (germline): SGHRS, YFSETQ.

This rearrangement joins TRBV19 to TRBJ2-7, with TRBD1 matching 8 bases. This CDR3 region has 13 residues. Trimming removed 6 bases from V and 5 bases from J; junction bases left unmatched: 6. Germline-derived CDR1 and CDR2 are LNHDA and SQIVND (reference sequence). The chain's CDR3 is CASRMAGGDEQYF. The CDR3, as DNA: TGTGCCAGTAGAATGGCAGGGGGCGACGAGCAGTACTTC.

On this clone itself: The sample carries other DNA sequences with the same CDR3. The chain is built from TRBV30 and TRBJ1-6; a possible D gene is TRBD1 (5 bases). The CDR3 runs to 13 residues. The ends were cut back, 0 bases at V and 7 bases at J, with 7 bases in the middle. Germline assignment: CDR1 GTSNPN and CDR2 SVGIG (reference sequence). The CDR3 coding sequence is TGTGCCTGGAGTGTACGGGGGAATTCACCCCTCCACTTT. It translates to CAWSVRGNSPLHF.

V gene TRBV18 combines with J gene TRBJ1-6; D might be TRBD1 (5 bases). This CDR3 has 14 amino acids. The V gene's germline CDR1 is KGHSH and CDR2 LQKENI. Trimming took 3 bases from V and 10 from J, leaving 13 bases between them. DNA of the CDR3: TGTGCCAGCTCACCCGCCCAGGGAAACTCACCCCTCCACTTT. Amino acids: CASSPAQGNSPLHF. Drawing the rest from reference TRBV18 and TRBJ1-6, the complete variable domain is NAGVMQNPRHLVRRRGQEARLRCSPMKGHSHVYWYRQLPEEGLKFMVYLQKENIIDESGMPKERFSAEFPKEGPSILRIQQVVRGDSAAYFCASSPAQGNSPLHFGNGTRLTVT.

The CDR3, as DNA: TGTGCCAGCAGCTTAGGGTATCCGACAGGGACTGGAAACACCATATATTTT. This encodes CASSLGYPTGTGNTIYF. This rearrangement joins TRBV13 to TRBJ1-3, with TRBD1 identical over 7 bases. There are 17 residues in the CDR3. The germline V gene has CDR1 PRHDT and CDR2 FYEKMQ (reference sequence). The ends lost 0 bases at V and 2 bases at J; junction bases unmatched: 7.

This chain connects TRBV11-3 to TRBJ1-1; 8 bases line up with TRBD1. This CDR3 is built from 13 residues. V trimming: 5 bases; J trimming: 11 bases; junction bases outside the gene matches: 10. Germline loops: CDR1 SGHNT, CDR2 YENEEA. The CDR3 protein is CASSPGTGGKAFF. The DNA of the CDR3 is TGTGCCAGCAGCCCGGGGACAGGCGGGAAGGCTTTCTTT.

The V gene is TRBV7-9, the J gene TRBJ2-1; 7 bases fit TRBD1. Germline CDR1 SEHNR, CDR2 FQNEAQ (reference sequence). The V segment lost 3 bases and the J segment 9 bases; nucleotides outside the gene matches: 2. The CDR3 sequence is 12 residues long. The CDR3 protein is CASSFPGGEQFF. In DNA form, the CDR3 reads TGTGCCAGCAGCTTCCCAGGGGGTGAGCAGTTCTTC.

The CDR3 bases are TGTGCCAGTAGTTTCCAGGGTCCAGTATTGGGGGAGCTGTTTTTT. Amino acids: CASSFQGPVLGELFF. This chain joins TRBV19 and TRBJ2-2, with a possible D match to TRBD1 (5 bases). Trimming removed 5 bases from V and 8 bases from J, with 18 bases in between. The CDR3 is 15 amino acids. CDR1 is LNHDA, CDR2 SQIVND, per germline (reference sequence).

The chain recombines TRBV24-1 with TRBJ2-2, with D possibly matching TRBD2 (6 bases). CDR3 length: 13 amino acids. Germline CDR1 reads KGHDR; CDR2 reads SFDVKD. V lost 4 bases, J lost 5 bases, and 7 bases lay in between. CDR3 residues: CATSDGGTGELFF. The CDR3 nucleotides read TGTGCCACCAGTGACGGGGGTACCGGGGAGCTGTTTTTT.

The chain has TRBV28 and TRBJ2-2; TRBD1 agrees at 9 bases. J lost 5 bases, V lost 6 bases, and 19 bases had no gene match. The CDR3 runs to 19 residues. Germline-derived CDR1 and CDR2 are MDHEN and SYDVKM. The CDR3 DNA reads as TGTGCCAGCAGCTCAGGACAGGGGCCCCTGGGGCAAATGACCGGGGAGCTGTTTTTT. Its translation is CASSSGQGPLGQMTGELFF.

This clone was detected only once. The chain has TRBV11-2 and TRBJ2-5, with 9 bases that match TRBD2. CDR3 size: 17 residues. The germline V gene encodes CDR1 SGHAT and CDR2 FQNNGV. With V trimmed by 8 bases and J by 4 bases, 17 bases remained unmatched. In DNA, the CDR3 is TGTGCCAGCCACCAGACGGGCGGGGGGGGCTTGGTAGAGACCCAGTACTTC. It yields the protein CASHQTGGGGLVETQYF.

This rearrangement joins TRBV18 to TRBJ2-7; D remains ambiguous. The V gene lost 3 bases and the J gene lost 5 bases, with 11 bases spanning the gap. In germline, CDR1 is KGHSH, CDR2 LQKENI. This CDR3 has 13 residues. The CDR3 DNA reads as TGTGCCAGCTCACCGATGTCAGTGGACGAGCAGTACTTC. Translating it yields CASSPMSVDEQYF.

In its sample, this clone was seen once. This CDR3 is CASSLGSGNNEQFF. In nucleotides, the CDR3 is TGTGCCAGCAGTTTGGGTTCGGGGAACAATGAGCAGTTCTTC. The chain has TRBV27 and TRBJ2-1, with a possible D match to TRBD2 (5 bases). V shed 3 bases and J shed 5 bases, with 11 bases lying between them. CDR3 size: 14 residues. The germline CDR1 and CDR2 sequences are MNHEY and SMNVEV (reference sequence).

This clone was seen a single time. V is TRBV10-3 and J is TRBJ2-2; the D is unclear. The CDR3 length is 13 residues. The V gene's germline CDR1 is ENHRY and CDR2 SYGVKD. V lost 6 bases and J 2 bases, leaving 7 bases between the germline ends. CDR3 amino acids: CAIRKRNTGELFF. In DNA, the CDR3 is TGTGCCATCAGGAAGAGAAACACCGGGGAGCTGTTTTTT.

The chain has TRBV19 and TRBJ1-6; 8 nucleotides agree with TRBD1. CDR3 length equals 14 residues. Germline trimming cut 5 bases from V and 9 bases from J; bases unmatched to any gene: 6. Per germline, CDR1 LNHDA and CDR2 SQIVND (reference sequence). CDR3 amino acids: CASSAGTGGSPLHF. The CDR3 region has the DNA TGTGCCAGTAGTGCCGGGACAGGAGGTTCACCCCTCCACTTT.

The V and J genes are TRBV5-5 and TRBJ2-2, with 14 positions matching TRBD2. V gave up 4 bases and J gave up 2 bases; unmatched junction bases: 4. This CDR3 has 17 residues. Germline V gene data show CDR1 as SGHKS and CDR2 as YYEKEE (reference sequence). The CDR3 DNA is TGTGCCAGCAGCACCGGGACTAGCGGGAGCAACACCGGGGAGCTGTTTTTT. Amino acids: CASSTGTSGSNTGELFF.

The V and J genes are TRBV5-4 and TRBJ2-2; 8 nucleotides align to TRBD1. CDR1 is SGHNT, CDR2 YYREEE, per germline (reference sequence). The CDR3 extends over 17 amino acids. The junction had 10 bases not matched to a gene; V was cut back by 6 bases and J by 0 bases. As DNA, the CDR3 is TGTGCCAGCACGGACAGGGATCGGATGGCGAACACCGGGGAGCTGTTTTTT. Its translation: CASTDRDRMANTGELFF. Variable domain in full (rest from reference TRBV5-4 and TRBJ2-2): ETGVTQSPTHLIKTRGQQVTLRCSSQSGHNTVSWYQQALGQGPQFIFQYYREEENGRGNFPPRFSGLQFPNYSSELNVNALELDDSALYLCASTDRDRMANTGELFFGEGSRLTVL.